This TCR beta chain was recorded in a study of blood T cells in healthy people across ages. The CDR3 sequence is 13 residues long. The germline V gene encodes CDR1 MNHEY and CDR2 SMNVEV (reference sequence). The junction had 6 bases not matched to a gene; V was cut back by 6 bases and J by 5 bases. A word on this clonotype: Antigen: not known.

Study results and limitations: Since the PBMCs were unsorted, naive and antigen-experienced cells could not be conclusively compared.

Alongside a J-beta primer mix, a sample-barcoded 5' primer served in a second PCR lasting roughly 7 to 11 cycles. Unique molecular identifiers of 12 random nucleotides labeled each cDNA. TCRdb analysed the 5' RACE reads with MiXCR anew, one entry per CDR3 protein. Among some 1.4 million distinct CDR3 sequences listed, around 39% were seen once. Isolated per sample were at least 6.5 million PBMCs. This TCR was sampled from a woman younger than 35 in good health. The chain combines TRBV27 with TRBJ2-7, with 8 bases matching TRBD2. The source material was blood. The CDR3 coding sequence is TGTGCCAGCAGGCGGGGGGCAATCGACGAGCAGTACTTC. Its translation is CASRRGAIDEQYF.